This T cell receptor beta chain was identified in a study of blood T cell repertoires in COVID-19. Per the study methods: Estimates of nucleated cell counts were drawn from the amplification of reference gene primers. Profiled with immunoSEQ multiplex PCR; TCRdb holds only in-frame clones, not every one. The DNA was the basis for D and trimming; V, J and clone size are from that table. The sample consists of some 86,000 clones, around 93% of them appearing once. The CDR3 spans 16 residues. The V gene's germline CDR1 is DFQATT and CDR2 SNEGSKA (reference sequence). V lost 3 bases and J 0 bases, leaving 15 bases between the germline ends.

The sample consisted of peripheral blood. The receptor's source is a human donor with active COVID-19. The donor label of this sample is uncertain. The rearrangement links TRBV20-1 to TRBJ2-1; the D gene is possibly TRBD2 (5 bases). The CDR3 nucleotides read TGCAGTGCTAGTTCCTCCCGTGGGAGCTCCTACAATGAGCAGTTCTTC. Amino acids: CSASSSRGSSYNEQFF.